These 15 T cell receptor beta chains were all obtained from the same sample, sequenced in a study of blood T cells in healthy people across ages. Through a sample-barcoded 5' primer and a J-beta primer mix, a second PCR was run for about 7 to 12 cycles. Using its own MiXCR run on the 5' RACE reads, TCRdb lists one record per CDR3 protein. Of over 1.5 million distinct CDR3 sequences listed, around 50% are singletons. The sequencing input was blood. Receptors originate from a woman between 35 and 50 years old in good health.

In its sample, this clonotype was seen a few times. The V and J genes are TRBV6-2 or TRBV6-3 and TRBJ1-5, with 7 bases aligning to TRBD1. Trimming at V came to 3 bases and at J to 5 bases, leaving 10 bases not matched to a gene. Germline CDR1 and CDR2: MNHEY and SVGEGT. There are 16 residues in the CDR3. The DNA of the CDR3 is TGTGCCAGCAGTTATCGGACGACCGACAGGGATCAGCCCCAGCATTTT. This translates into CASSYRTTDRDQPQHF.

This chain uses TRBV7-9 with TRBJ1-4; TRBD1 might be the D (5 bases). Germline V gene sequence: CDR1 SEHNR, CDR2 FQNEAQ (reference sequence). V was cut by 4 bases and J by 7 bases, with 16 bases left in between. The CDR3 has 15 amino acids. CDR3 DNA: TGTGCCAGCAGCTCTCCTAAGGGGCGAGGTGAAAAACTGTTTTTT. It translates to CASSSPKGRGEKLFF.

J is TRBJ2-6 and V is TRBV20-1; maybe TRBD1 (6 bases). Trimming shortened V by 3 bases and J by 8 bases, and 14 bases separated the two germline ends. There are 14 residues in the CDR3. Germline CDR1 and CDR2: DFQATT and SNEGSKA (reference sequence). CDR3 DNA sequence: TGCAGTGCTAGGCTAGAGGGGGATTCCAACGTCCTGACTTTC. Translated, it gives CSARLEGDSNVLTF.

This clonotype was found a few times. CDR3 loop: CSARRRDYGYTF. DNA for the CDR3: TGCAGTGCCCGTCGACGGGACTATGGCTACACCTTC. The chain has TRBV20-1 and TRBJ1-2; unclear D gene. CDR1 and CDR2 from the germline V gene are DFQATT and SNEGSKA (reference sequence). Between the trimmed V and J ends, which lost 6 bases and 3 bases, there was a span of 11 bases. The CDR3 is 12 amino acids.

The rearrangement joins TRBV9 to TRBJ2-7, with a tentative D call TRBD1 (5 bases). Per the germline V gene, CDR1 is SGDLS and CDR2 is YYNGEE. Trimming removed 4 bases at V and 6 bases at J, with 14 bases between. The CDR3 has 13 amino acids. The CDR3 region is CASSPTDTVEQYF. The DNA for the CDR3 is TGTGCCAGCAGCCCGACGGACACTGTCGAGCAGTACTTC.

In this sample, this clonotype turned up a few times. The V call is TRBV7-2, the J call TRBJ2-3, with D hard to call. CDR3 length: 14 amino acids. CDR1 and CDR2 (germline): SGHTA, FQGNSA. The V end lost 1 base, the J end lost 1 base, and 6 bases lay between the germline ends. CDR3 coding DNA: TGTGCCAGCAGCTTAGTTCGACGCACAGATACGCAGTATTTT. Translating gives CASSLVRRTDTQYF.

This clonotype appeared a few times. The chain's CDR3 is CAISYSESSYEQYF. The DNA of the CDR3 is TGTGCCATCAGTTATTCCGAGAGCTCCTACGAGCAGTACTTC. The J gene is TRBJ2-7, the V gene TRBV10-3; D is unclear. Germline V gives CDR1 ENHRY, CDR2 SYGVKD. There are 14 residues in the CDR3. Trimming removed 5 bases at V and 0 bases at J, with 11 bases between.

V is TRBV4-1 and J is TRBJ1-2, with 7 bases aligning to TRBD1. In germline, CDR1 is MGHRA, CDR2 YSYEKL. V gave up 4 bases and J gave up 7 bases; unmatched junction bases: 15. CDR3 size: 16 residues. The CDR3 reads CASSPEADRAYSGYTF. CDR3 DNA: TGCGCCAGCAGCCCAGAAGCCGACAGGGCGTACTCTGGCTACACCTTC.

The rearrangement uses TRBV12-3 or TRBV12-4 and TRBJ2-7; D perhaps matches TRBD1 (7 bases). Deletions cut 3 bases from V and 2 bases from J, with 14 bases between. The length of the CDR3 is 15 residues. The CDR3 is CASSLGRDSTYEQYF. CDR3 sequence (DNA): TGTGCCAGCAGTTTGGGGCGGGACAGCACCTACGAGCAGTACTTC.

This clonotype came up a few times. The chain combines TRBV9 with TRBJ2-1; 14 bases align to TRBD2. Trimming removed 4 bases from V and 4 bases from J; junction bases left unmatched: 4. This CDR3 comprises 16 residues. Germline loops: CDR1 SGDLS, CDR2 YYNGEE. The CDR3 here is CASSRTSGGTYNEQFF. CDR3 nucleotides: TGTGCCAGCAGCCGGACTAGCGGGGGGACTTACAATGAGCAGTTCTTC.

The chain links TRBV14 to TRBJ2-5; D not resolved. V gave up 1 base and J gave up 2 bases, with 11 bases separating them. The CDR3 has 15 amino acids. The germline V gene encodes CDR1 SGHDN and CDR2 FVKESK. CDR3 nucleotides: TGTGCCAGCAGCCAAGGGGTCAGTAGTCAAGAGACCCAGTACTTC. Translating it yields CASSQGVSSQETQYF.

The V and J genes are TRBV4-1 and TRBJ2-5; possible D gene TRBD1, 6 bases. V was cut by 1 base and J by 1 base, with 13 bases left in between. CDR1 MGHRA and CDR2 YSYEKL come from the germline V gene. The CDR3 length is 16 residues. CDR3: CASSQGLRDTQETQYF. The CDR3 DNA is TGCGCCAGCAGCCAAGGCCTCCGGGACACCCAAGAGACCCAGTACTTC.

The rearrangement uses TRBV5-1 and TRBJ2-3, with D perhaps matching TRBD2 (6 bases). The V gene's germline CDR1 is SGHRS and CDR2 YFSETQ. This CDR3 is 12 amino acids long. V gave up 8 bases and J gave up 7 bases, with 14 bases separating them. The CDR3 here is CASRPEGNTQYF. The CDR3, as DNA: TGCGCCAGTAGGCCGGAGGGGAATACGCAGTATTTT.

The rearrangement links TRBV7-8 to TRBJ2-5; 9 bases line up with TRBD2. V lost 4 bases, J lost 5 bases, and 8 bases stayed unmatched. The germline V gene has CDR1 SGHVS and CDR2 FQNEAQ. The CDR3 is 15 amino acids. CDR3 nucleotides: TGTGCCAGCAGCTGGGGTGCTAGCGGGGTGGAGACCCAGTACTTC. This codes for CASSWGASGVETQYF.

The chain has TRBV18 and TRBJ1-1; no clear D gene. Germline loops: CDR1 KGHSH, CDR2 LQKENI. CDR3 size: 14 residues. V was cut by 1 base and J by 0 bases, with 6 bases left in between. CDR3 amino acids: CASSPQELNTEAFF. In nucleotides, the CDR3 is TGTGCCAGCTCACCACAGGAACTGAACACTGAAGCTTTCTTT.